Each of the 11 T cell receptor beta chains below was sequenced from the same sample in a study of T cell clusters in autoimmune cytopenias. Each sample's input was roughly 250 ng genomic DNA, 38,000 or so genome equivalents. One tube held mixed TRB-A and TRB-B primer pools for touch-down PCR. For each CDR3 protein, TCRdb gives one entry from its re-call of the multiplex PCR reads, without DNA. This table holds about 7,400 distinct CDR3 sequences. The sample taken for sequencing was peripheral blood. The receptors shown here come from a human donor with an autoimmune cytopenia or autoimmune hepatitis (not recorded which).

The V gene is TRBV4-2, the J gene TRBJ2-1; TCRdb names TRBD2, which stays unverified in the absence of DNA. The CDR3 is made up of 18 amino acids. CDR1 is LGHNA and CDR2 is YNFKEQ in the germline V gene. The CDR3 sequence is CASSQRDGGLAVQNEQFF.

This clonotype counts as medium-sized by frequency. J is TRBJ2-5 and V is TRBV15; the TRBD1 assignment by TCRdb is unverifiable without DNA. The CDR3 consists of 16 residues. Germline V gene sequence: CDR1 LNHNV, CDR2 YYDKDF (reference sequence). CDR3 amino acids: CATSKITGLQEETQYF.

The rearrangement joins TRBV5-4 to TRBJ2-7; as DNA is missing, the TRBD1 call by TCRdb cannot be tested. The CDR3 sequence is 13 residues long. The germline CDR1 and CDR2 sequences are SGHNT and YYREEE (reference sequence). The CDR3 reads CASSRGTGYEQYF. Looking up the rest from reference TRBV5-4 and TRBJ2-7 gives the full variable domain: ETGVTQSPTHLIKTRGQQVTLRCSSQSGHNTVSWYQQALGQGPQFIFQYYREEENGRGNFPPRFSGLQFPNYSSELNVNALELDDSALYLCASSRGTGYEQYFGPGTRLTVT.

This clonotype is deemed medium-sized by its frequency. The rearrangement joins TRBV5-5 to TRBJ2-5; TCRdb designates TRBD2, a call that cannot be tested without DNA. The germline V gene encodes CDR1 SGHKS and CDR2 YYEKEE (reference sequence). This CDR3 region has 14 residues. The CDR3 loop is CASSRQAGRETQYF.

The chain combines TRBV12-3 or TRBV12-4 with TRBJ2-2; TCRdb indicates TRBD2, and absent DNA this call remains unverified. CDR3 length equals 15 residues. This chain's CDR3 is CASTGGLAGGGELFF.

The V and J genes are TRBV6-1 and TRBJ2-1; TCRdb outputs TRBD2, but without DNA this stays unchecked. CDR3 length: 15 amino acids. Per germline, CDR1 MNHNS and CDR2 SASEGT. The CDR3 protein is CASRPTSGRTDEQFF.

This clonotype is identified as medium-sized from frequency. The genes are TRBV29-1 and TRBJ2-5; TCRdb calls TRBD2, which cannot be checked without DNA. The length of the CDR3 is 12 residues. Germline-derived CDR1 and CDR2 are SQVTM and ANQGSEA. The CDR3 loop reads CSVGSGQETQYF.

The chain carries TRBV6-2 or TRBV6-3 and TRBJ1-5; the D call from TCRdb, TRBD1, cannot be confirmed without DNA. Germline assignment: CDR1 MNHEY and CDR2 SVGEGT. This CDR3 has 16 amino acids. The CDR3 region is CASSFRDRSGNQPQHF.

The genes are TRBV6-1 and TRBJ2-3. Germline CDR1 and CDR2: MNHNS and SASEGT. CDR3 length: 11 amino acids. CDR3 amino acids: CASSEVDTQYF.

The gene calls are TRBV18 and TRBJ1-5; the TCRdb D gene call, TRBD1, has no DNA to confirm it. Germline assignment: CDR1 KGHSH and CDR2 LQKENI. This CDR3 contains 18 residues. The CDR3 region is CASSPVNGAYRVNQPQHF.

This clonotype shows up as medium-sized by frequency. The CDR3 spells CSVDVAGQLNIQYF. This rearrangement joins TRBV29-1 to TRBJ2-4; TCRdb calls TRBD1, which cannot be checked without DNA. Germline V lookup: CDR1 SQVTM, CDR2 ANQGSEA. The CDR3 has 14 amino acids.